These 4 T cell receptor beta chains share one sample of origin, sequenced in a study of beta chain features in type 1 diabetes (dated by TCRdb to about 2018). Libraries were constructed by the immunoSEQ multiplex PCR assay. All of the isolated RNA was reverse transcribed with the High Capacity cDNA Reverse Transcription Kit, so expressed TCRB transcripts were sequenced. As stored in TCRdb, this immuneACCESS dataset retains in-frame rearrangements with V and J assigned. A fraction of the clones does not appear; measured against another copy, unresolved V genes explain less than half of the discrepancy, and the remainder lacks a known reason. For this sample the table gives some 360,000 clones, of which around 19% were detected only once. 0.044% of the sample belongs to the ten largest clones. Sequenced: naive CD4+ T cells from blood. The cell subset or site label corresponds to: true naive CD4+ T cells. Source of these receptors: a woman between 18 and 30 years old in good health.

The CDR3, as DNA: TGTGCCAGCAGCACCGGGACAGGCAACACTGAAGCTTTCTTT. This translates into CASSTGTGNTEAFF. The V gene is TRBV5-5, the J gene TRBJ1-1; 8 nucleotides match TRBD1. CDR3 size: 14 residues. The V gene end was trimmed by 4 bases and the J gene end by 2 bases; junction bases not matched to a gene: 4. Per the germline V gene, CDR1 is SGHKS and CDR2 is YYEKEE (reference sequence).

Only a few counts were recorded for this clone. The V and J genes are TRBV5-1 and TRBJ2-5, with D possibly matching TRBD2 (6 bases). V was shortened by 1 base and J by 0 bases, with 7 bases between the two germline ends. Germline CDR1 reads SGHRS; CDR2 reads YFSETQ. This CDR3 is 14 amino acids long. CDR3 sequence: CASSLSSDQETQYF. The CDR3 bases are TGCGCCAGCAGCTTGTCTAGCGACCAAGAGACCCAGTACTTC.

A few counts support this clone. The chain uses TRBV7-8 and TRBJ1-3; perhaps TRBD1 as D (5 bases). V was pared by 3 bases and J by 0 bases, with 12 bases between. CDR1 is SGHVS and CDR2 is FQNEAQ in the germline V gene. There are 16 residues in the CDR3. The CDR3 loop is CASSLGGRASGNTIYF. The CDR3 region has the DNA TGTGCCAGCAGCTTGGGGGGACGGGCCTCTGGAAACACCATATATTTT.

The V gene is TRBV29-1, the J gene TRBJ2-7; 9 bases fit TRBD1. This CDR3 has 13 residues. Trimming at V came to 3 bases and at J to 4 bases, leaving 4 bases not matched to a gene. Germline lookup yields CDR1 SQVTM and CDR2 ANQGSEA. DNA of the CDR3: TGCAGCGTTGAGACAGGGGGTGTATACGAGCAGTACTTC. This sequence encodes CSVETGGVYEQYF.